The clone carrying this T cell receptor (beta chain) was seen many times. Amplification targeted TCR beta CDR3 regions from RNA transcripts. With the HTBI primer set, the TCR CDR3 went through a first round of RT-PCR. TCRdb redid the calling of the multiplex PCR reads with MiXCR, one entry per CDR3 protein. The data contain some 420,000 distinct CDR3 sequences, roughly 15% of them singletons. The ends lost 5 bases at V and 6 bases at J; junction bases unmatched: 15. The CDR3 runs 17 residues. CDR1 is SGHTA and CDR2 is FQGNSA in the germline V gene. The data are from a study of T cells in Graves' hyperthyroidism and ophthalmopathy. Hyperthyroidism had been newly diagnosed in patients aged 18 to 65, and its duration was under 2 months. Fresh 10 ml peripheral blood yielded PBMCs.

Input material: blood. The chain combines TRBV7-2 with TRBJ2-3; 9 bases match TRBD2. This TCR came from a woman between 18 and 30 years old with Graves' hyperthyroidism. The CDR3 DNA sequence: TGTGCCAGCAGCCGAAGGCAATTAGCGGGAGATGAGGATACGCAGTATTTT. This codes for CASSRRQLAGDEDTQYF.